The rows below give T cell receptor beta chains drawn from one sample of a study of radiation and T cells in renal cell carcinoma. Generated by immunoSEQ multiplex PCR, the TCRdb table keeps only in-frame clones and is missing some. Of 100,000 to 150,000 clones in the sample, approximately 90% are singletons; the top ten hold about 5%. Sequencing used blood, obtained from a patient whose treatment included radiotherapy and nephrectomy. The receptors shown here come from a woman between 70 and 85 years old with renal cell carcinoma. CDR3s include the opening cysteine and the closing phenylalanine or tryptophan. A D gene is named only where the DNA matches it firmly. Expanded clones are given a class, and other clones once, few, many or no size at all.

TRBJ1-2 | TRBV28 | - | - | CASSFSTRADGYTF | TGTGCCAGCAGTTTCTCTACCAGGGCCGATGGCTACACCTTC
TRBJ2-6 | TRBV2 | - | - | CASSSQLWGNSGANVLTF | TGTGCCAGCAGTTCCCAACTTTGGGGAAACTCTGGGGCCAACGTCCTGACTTTC
TRBJ1-1 | TRBV29-1 | - | TRBD1 | CSVEGQGKGGTEAFF | TGCAGCGTTGAAGGACAGGGTAAGGGAGGCACTGAAGCTTTCTTT
TRBJ1-6 | TRBV5-1 | - | - | CASSLKQGNSPLHF | TGCGCCAGCAGCTTGAAACAGGGAAATTCACCCCTCCACTTT
TRBJ2-6 | TRBV10-3 | once | - | CATKEPGQPISGANVLTF | TGTGCCACTAAGGAACCCGGACAGCCGATCTCTGGGGCCAACGTCCTGACTTTC
TRBJ2-2 | TRBV10-3 | - | - | CAISEPRTKATGELFF | TGTGCCATCAGTGAACCTCGGACGAAAGCCACCGGGGAGCTGTTTTTT
TRBJ1-4 | TRBV30 | - | - | CAWSAQGRTNEKLFF | TGTGCCTGGAGTGCTCAGGGGCGGACTAATGAAAAACTGTTTTTT
TRBJ1-4 | TRBV2 | once | - | CASSELIGDEKLFF | TGTGCCAGCAGTGAATTGATAGGGGATGAAAAACTGTTTTTT
TRBJ1-5 | TRBV28 | - | - | CASSFVTALFQPQHF | TGTGCCAGCAGTTTTGTGACAGCTCTTTTTCAGCCCCAGCATTTT
TRBJ2-1 | TRBV14 | once | TRBD2 | CASSLRLARLREQFF | TGTGCCAGCAGCTTAAGACTAGCGCGATTGCGGGAGCAGTTCTTC
TRBJ1-1 | TRBV28 | few | TRBD1 | CASSAPSGGKTFF | TGTGCCAGCAGTGCCCCTTCAGGGGGCAAAACTTTCTTT
TRBJ2-7 | TRBV11-3 | - | TRBD1 | CASSSGQGRSEQYF | TGTGCCAGCAGTTCCGGACAGGGACGGAGCGAGCAGTACTTC
TRBJ2-3 | TRBV9 | - | - | CASSDPLGAATDTQYF | TGTGCCAGCAGCGACCCCCTCGGAGCGGCCACAGATACGCAGTATTTT
TRBJ2-4 | TRBV21-1 | once | - | CASSKAWDRGVLILRNIQYF | TGTGCCAGCAGCAAAGCCTGGGACAGGGGTGTCCTCATATTGAGGAACATTCAGTACTTC
TRBJ2-2 | TRBV7-7 | once | - | CASSQRDTTGELFF | TGTGCTAGCAGCCAACGGGACACCACCGGGGAGCTGTTTTTT
TRBJ1-1 | TRBV19 | - | - | CASSMDGGGKIEAFF | TGTGCCAGTAGTATGGATGGGGGCGGCAAGATTGAAGCTTTCTTT
TRBJ1-2 | TRBV19 | - | - | CASSTLTTYYGYTF | TGTGCCAGCTCCACACTCACTACCTACTATGGCTACACCTTC
TRBJ1-2 | TRBV6-5 | - | - | CASRLKGVTYGYTF | TGTGCCAGCAGACTCAAGGGAGTAACCTATGGCTACACCTTC
TRBJ1-2 | TRBV6-1 | - | - | CASSEEVGQLYGYTF | TGTGCCAGCAGTGAGGAGGTGGGGCAGCTCTATGGCTACACCTTC
TRBJ1-3 | TRBV5-1 | - | - | CASSLDGYSGNTIYF | TGCGCCAGCAGCTTGGACGGTTACTCTGGAAACACCATATATTTT
TRBJ2-5 | TRBV7-6 | once | TRBD2 | CASSLMTSGAPQYF | TGTGCCAGCAGCTTAATGACTAGCGGGGCCCCCCAGTACTTC
TRBJ2-1 | TRBV18 | few | TRBD1 | CASSPLGTGQATFSEQFF | TGTGCCAGCTCACCTCTTGGGACGGGACAGGCTACTTTCAGTGAGCAGTTCTTC
TRBJ2-4 | TRBV7-2 | - | - | CASSLDGGSSIQYF | TGTGCCAGCAGCTTAGATGGGGGCAGTAGCATTCAGTACTTC
TRBJ1-5 | TRBV30 | - | TRBD1 | CAWGQGNDQPQHF | TGTGCCTGGGGACAGGGGAATGATCAGCCCCAGCATTTT
TRBJ2-1 | TRBV7-8 | - | - | CASSSRSWTSYNEQFF | TGTGCCAGCAGCTCCCGGTCATGGACTTCTTACAATGAGCAGTTCTTC
TRBJ2-3 | TRBV9 | - | - | CASSVGGYSADTQYF | TGTGCCAGCAGCGTAGGGGGGTATTCGGCAGATACGCAGTATTTT
TRBJ2-2 | TRBV7-2 | - | TRBD2 | CASSLPLGGRVGELFF | TGTGCCAGCAGCCTACCCCTGGGGGGGAGAGTCGGGGAGCTGTTTTTT
TRBJ2-7 | TRBV28 | - | - | CASSGYEQYF | TGTGCCAGCAGTGGGTACGAGCAGTACTTC
TRBJ1-6 | TRBV9 | - | TRBD1 | CATGGAYNSPLHF | TGTGCTACAGGGGGCGCCTATAATTCACCCCTCCACTTT
TRBJ1-6 | TRBV27 | - | TRBD1 | CASSGWDSLDSPLHF | TGTGCCAGCAGTGGGTGGGACAGCCTTGATTCACCCCTCCACTTT
TRBJ2-7 | TRBV11-3 | - | - | CASSLMKQSREQYF | TGTGCCAGCAGCTTAATGAAACAGAGCCGCGAGCAGTACTTC
TRBJ1-1 | TRBV5-4 | - | TRBD1 | CASSWGTGLNTEAFF | TGTGCCAGCAGCTGGGGGACAGGCTTGAACACTGAAGCTTTCTTT
TRBJ2-3 | TRBV6-4 | - | - | CASSDSGGATDTQYF | TGTGCCAGCAGTGACTCGGGGGGGGCCACAGATACGCAGTATTTT
TRBJ2-6 | TRBV10-1 | - | - | CASSEGRSSGANVLTF | TGCGCCAGCAGTGAGGGCAGAAGCTCTGGGGCCAACGTCCTGACTTTC
TRBJ2-7 | TRBV27 | few | - | CASSDNYEQYF | TGTGCCAGCAGCGATAACTACGAGCAGTACTTC
TRBJ1-3 | TRBV6-1 | - | - | CASSEVGRGNTIYF | TGTGCCAGCAGTGAAGTTGGACGGGGAAACACCATATATTTT
TRBJ1-1 | TRBV28 | - | - | CASSLSGARIAFF | TGTGCCAGCAGTTTGTCGGGGGCGCGGATAGCTTTCTTT
TRBJ2-3 | TRBV9 | - | - | CASSVASTDTQYF | TGTGCCAGCAGCGTAGCGAGCACAGATACGCAGTATTTT
TRBJ2-3 | TRBV9 | - | TRBD2 | CASSVESAGGDTDTQYF | TGTGCCAGCAGCGTAGAGTCAGCGGGGGGAGATACAGATACGCAGTATTTT
TRBJ2-2 | TRBV5-4 | - | - | CASSQATLNTGELFF | TGTGCCAGCAGCCAGGCGACGCTGAACACCGGGGAGCTGTTTTTT
TRBJ2-7 | TRBV5-4 | - | TRBD1 | CASSLAPGGGPYEQYF | TGTGCCAGCAGCTTGGCTCCAGGGGGCGGTCCCTACGAGCAGTACTTC
TRBJ1-2 | TRBV28 | - | - | CASRDTYGYTF | TGTGCCAGCAGAGACACGTATGGCTACACCTTC
TRBJ2-2 | TRBV2 | - | - | CASSEIFPDANTGELFF | TGTGCCAGCAGTGAAATTTTCCCGGACGCGAACACCGGGGAGCTGTTTTTT
TRBJ1-2 | TRBV29-1 | - | - | CSVGGGNYGYTF | TGCAGCGTTGGTGGGGGGAACTATGGCTACACCTTC
TRBJ2-3 | TRBV19 | - | TRBD2 | CASSTGTSRDTQYF | TGTGCCAGTAGTACAGGGACTAGCCGGGATACGCAGTATTTT
TRBJ1-1 | TRBV15 | - | - | CATSRGPYTEAFF | TGTGCCACCAGCAGGGGTCCTTACACTGAAGCTTTCTTT
TRBJ2-1 | TRBV7-2 | - | TRBD1 | CASSFRGSSYNEQFF | TGTGCCAGCAGCTTCAGGGGGAGCTCCTACAATGAGCAGTTCTTC
TRBJ1-1 | TRBV7-2 | - | - | CASSPGRGTNTEAFF | TGTGCCAGCAGCCCTGGTCGGGGAACGAACACTGAAGCTTTCTTT
TRBJ1-1 | TRBV2 | - | - | CASRRVGLNTEAFF | TGTGCCAGCAGGAGGGTGGGTTTGAACACTGAAGCTTTCTTT
TRBJ2-3 | TRBV9 | - | - | CASSVGHTDTQYF | TGTGCCAGCAGCGTAGGTCACACAGATACGCAGTATTTT
TRBJ2-7 | TRBV27 | - | TRBD2 | CASSSTSGLAPLYEQYF | TGTGCCAGCAGTTCGACATCGGGACTAGCGCCTTTATACGAGCAGTACTTC
TRBJ1-4 | TRBV30 | - | TRBD1 | CAWSEVRGMVKEKLFF | TGTGCCTGGAGTGAGGTCAGGGGGATGGTTAAGGAAAAACTGTTTTTT
TRBJ2-4 | TRBV6-6 | - | - | CASAYLAKNIQYF | TGTGCCAGTGCCTACTTAGCCAAAAACATTCAGTACTTC